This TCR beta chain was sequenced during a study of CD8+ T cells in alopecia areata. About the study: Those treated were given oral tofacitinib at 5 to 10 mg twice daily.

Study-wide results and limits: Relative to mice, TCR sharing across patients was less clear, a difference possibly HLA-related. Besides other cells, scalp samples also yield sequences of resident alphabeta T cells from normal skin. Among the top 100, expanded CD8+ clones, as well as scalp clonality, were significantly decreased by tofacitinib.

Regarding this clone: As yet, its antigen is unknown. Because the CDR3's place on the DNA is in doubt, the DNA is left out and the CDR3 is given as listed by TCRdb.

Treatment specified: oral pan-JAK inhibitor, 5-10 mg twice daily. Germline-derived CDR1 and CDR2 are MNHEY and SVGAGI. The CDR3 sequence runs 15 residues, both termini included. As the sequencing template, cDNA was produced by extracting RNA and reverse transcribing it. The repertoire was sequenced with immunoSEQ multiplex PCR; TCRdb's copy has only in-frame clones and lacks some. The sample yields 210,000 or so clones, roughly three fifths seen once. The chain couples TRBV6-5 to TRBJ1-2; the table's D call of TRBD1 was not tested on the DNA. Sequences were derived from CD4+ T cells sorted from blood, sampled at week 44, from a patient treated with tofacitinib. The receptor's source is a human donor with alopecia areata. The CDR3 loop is CASSSSDRVPYGYTF.